The 13 T cell receptor beta chains in this list originate from one sample, sequenced in a study of post-analysis software for immune sequencing data. cDNA libraries for TCR beta contained unique molecular identifiers. TCRdb used MiXCR to reprocess the PCR reads, holding one entry per CDR3 protein. The sample yields almost 700,000 distinct CDR3 sequences, over 45% seen once. The antigens these receptors bind are not known. General observations from the study: Patients had higher frequencies than controls of roughly five TRBV segments, including TRBV5-6, TRBV5-1 and TRBV20-1.

The material sequenced was blood. These receptors all stem from a girl aged 2-9 years with multiple sclerosis.

V gene TRBV20-1 combines with J gene TRBJ2-7; D is ambiguous. The J call may be incorrect, as the DNA end agrees better with TRBJ2-5. Germline CDR1 reads DFQATT; CDR2 reads SNEGSKA (reference sequence). CDR3 length: 14 amino acids. CDR3 in amino acids: CSASSDPSNQTQYF. The DNA for the CDR3 is TGCAGTGCTAGTTCGGACCCTTCGAACCAGACCCAGTACTTC.

The chain links TRBV20-1 to TRBJ2-3, with D possibly matching TRBD1 (6 bases). The CDR3 length is 15 residues. From germline, CDR1 is DFQATT and CDR2 SNEGSKA (reference sequence). V lost 3 bases and J lost 0, with 13 bases in between. DNA of the CDR3: TGCAGTGCTAGCGACAGGACTTCTAGCACAGATACGCAGTATTTT. It translates to CSASDRTSSTDTQYF.

V gene TRBV5-6 combines with J gene TRBJ2-7, with no clear D. The CDR3 spans 12 residues. Trimming stripped 4 bases from V and 3 bases from J, with 8 bases between. Germline values: CDR1 SGHDT, CDR2 YYEEEE. The CDR3 DNA is TGTGCCAGCAGCGGCTGGGGCTACGAGCAGTACTTC. Its protein product is CASSGWGYEQYF.

The chain has TRBV7-2 and TRBJ1-5; no clear D gene. CDR1 SGHTA and CDR2 FQGNSA come from the germline V gene. V was trimmed by 5 bases and J by 0 bases, leaving 11 bases between them. This CDR3 has 15 amino acids. The DNA of the CDR3 is TGTGCCAGCAGCCCCCCGGGCCATAGCAATCAGCCCCAGCATTTT. Amino acid sequence: CASSPPGHSNQPQHF.

The chain couples TRBV6-6 to TRBJ1-1; TRBD1 matches at 7 bases. CDR3 size: 15 residues. V gave up 5 bases and J gave up 1 base; unmatched junction bases: 7. The germline gives CDR1 MNHNY, CDR2 SVGAGI (reference sequence). In DNA, the CDR3 is TGTGCCAGCAGTACTCCGGGACAGAGGAACACTGAAGCTTTCTTT. This translates into CASSTPGQRNTEAFF.

The chain recombines TRBV16 with TRBJ2-4; D possibly uses TRBD1 or TRBD2 (5 bases each). Judging by the DNA end, TRBJ2-7 fits better; the J call may be wrong. The germline gives CDR1 KGHSY, CDR2 FQNENV. The CDR3 is 16 residues long. The DNA of the CDR3 is TGTGCCAGCAGCCACGAATATCCCCTGGGGGCCTACGAGCAGTACTTC. Translated: CASSHEYPLGAYEQYF.

The J gene is TRBJ2-3, the V gene TRBV7-6; TRBD2 aligns across 8 bases. Germline loops: CDR1 SGHVS, CDR2 FNYEAQ. The CDR3 is 16 residues long. Trimming took 1 base from V and 9 from J; bases not matched to a gene: 12. CDR3 in amino acids: CASSLGRGGREDTQYF. CDR3 sequence (DNA): TGTGCCAGCAGCTTAGGACGGGGGGGCCGGGAAGACACGCAGTATTTT.

V and J are TRBV2 and TRBJ2-3, with D uncertain. Trimming removed 7 bases from V and 5 bases from J, with 10 bases in between. The CDR3 consists of 12 residues. Germline V gives CDR1 SNHLY, CDR2 FYNNEI. The CDR3 sequence is CASTRLGDTQYF. CDR3 nucleotide sequence: TGTGCCAGCACCAGACTTGGAGATACGCAGTATTTT.

The genes are TRBV5-1 and TRBJ1-4, with D tentatively TRBD1 (5 bases). Germline V gives CDR1 SGHRS, CDR2 YFSETQ. V was pared by 4 bases and J by 0 bases, with 10 bases between. The CDR3 spans 15 residues. The CDR3 loop is CASSRGGSTNEKLFF. DNA for the CDR3: TGCGCCAGCAGCCGGGGGGGATCAACTAATGAAAAACTGTTTTTT.

The rearrangement links TRBV5-1 to TRBJ2-5; D uncertain. The V gene lost 2 bases and the J gene lost 0 bases, with 8 bases spanning the gap. Germline V lookup: CDR1 SGHRS, CDR2 YFSETQ. The CDR3 is 14 amino acids. As DNA, the CDR3 is TGCGCCAGCAGCTTAGTGCCAGACCAAGAGACCCAGTACTTC. Translated: CASSLVPDQETQYF.

This chain's CDR3 is CASSQDPPGITTLAEQYF. The CDR3 nucleotides read TGTGCCAGCAGCCAAGATCCGCCCGGGATTACGACCTTAGCCGAGCAGTACTTC. This chain connects TRBV4-2 to TRBJ2-5, with D perhaps matching TRBD2 (5 bases). The end of the DNA aligns better with TRBJ2-7, so the J call may be wrong. Germline V CDR1 and CDR2: LGHNA, YNFKEQ. This CDR3 region has 18 residues.

The chain carries TRBV6-5 and TRBJ1-1; D perhaps matches TRBD1 (6 bases). The CDR3 contains 11 residues. V lost 2 bases to trimming and J lost 10 bases, with 8 bases between them. From germline, CDR1 is MNHEY and CDR2 SVGAGI. The CDR3 spells CASSYGGPAFF. The DNA for the CDR3 is TGTGCCAGCAGTTACGGGGGGCCAGCTTTCTTT.

This clonotype was seen only a few times. The genes are TRBV7-2 and TRBJ2-3, with a weak D call TRBD1 (6 bases). Germline V CDR1 and CDR2: SGHTA, FQGNSA. V lost 1 base, J lost 6 bases, and 8 bases lay in between. The CDR3 is 13 residues long. In DNA, the CDR3 is TGTGCCAGCAGCTTAGGCCAGGGGGATACGCAGTATTTT. This sequence encodes CASSLGQGDTQYF.